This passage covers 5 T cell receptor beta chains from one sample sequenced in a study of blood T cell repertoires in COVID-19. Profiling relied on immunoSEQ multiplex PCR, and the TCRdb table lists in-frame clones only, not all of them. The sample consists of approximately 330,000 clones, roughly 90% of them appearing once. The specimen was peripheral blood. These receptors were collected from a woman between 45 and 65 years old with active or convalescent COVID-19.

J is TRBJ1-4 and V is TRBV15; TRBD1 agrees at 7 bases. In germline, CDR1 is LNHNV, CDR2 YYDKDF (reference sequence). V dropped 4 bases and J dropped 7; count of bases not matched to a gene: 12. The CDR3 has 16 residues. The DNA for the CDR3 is TGTGCCACCAGCACCCCGACAGGGTCGAGAGGTGAAAAACTGTTTTTT. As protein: CATSTPTGSRGEKLFF.

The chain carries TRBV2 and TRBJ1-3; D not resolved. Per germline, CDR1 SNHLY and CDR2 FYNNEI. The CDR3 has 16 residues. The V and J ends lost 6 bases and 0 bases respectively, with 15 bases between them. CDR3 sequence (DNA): TGTGCCAGCAGCGGGAAGACCCCCACCTCTGGAAACACCATATATTTT. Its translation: CASSGKTPTSGNTIYF.

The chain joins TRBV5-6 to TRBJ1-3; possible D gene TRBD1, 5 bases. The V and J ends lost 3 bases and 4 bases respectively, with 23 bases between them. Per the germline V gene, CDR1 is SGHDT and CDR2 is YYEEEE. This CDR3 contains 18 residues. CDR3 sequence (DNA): TGTGCCAGCAGCTCCCCTCCGCCAGACAGCGGGGGAGGAAACACCATATATTTT. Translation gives CASSSPPPDSGGGNTIYF.

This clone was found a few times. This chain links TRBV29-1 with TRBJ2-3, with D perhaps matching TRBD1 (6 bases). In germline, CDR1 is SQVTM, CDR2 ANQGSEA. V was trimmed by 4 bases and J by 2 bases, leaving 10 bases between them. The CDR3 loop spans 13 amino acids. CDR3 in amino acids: CSVAQGLTDTQYF. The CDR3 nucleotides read TGCAGCGTTGCCCAGGGGCTCACAGATACGCAGTATTTT.

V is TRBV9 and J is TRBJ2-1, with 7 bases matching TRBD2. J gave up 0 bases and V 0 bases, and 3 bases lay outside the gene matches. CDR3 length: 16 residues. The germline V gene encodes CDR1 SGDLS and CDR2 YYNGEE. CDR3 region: CASSVERDLSYNEQFF. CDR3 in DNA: TGTGCCAGCAGCGTAGAGCGGGACCTCTCCTACAATGAGCAGTTCTTC.